This entry concerns a single T cell receptor (beta chain). Antigen specificity is unknown. The junction departs from the called germline gene at one end, perhaps through a read error. The data are from a study of cytomegalovirus exposure and HLA in healthy donors. Study-wide results and limits: Among TCR sequences, most were rare, though some public TCRs appeared in many donors. Later analysis suggested most CMV-associated TCR beta chains were HLA-restricted. In a later analysis, at a false discovery rate of 0.05, fewer than 20,000 TCR beta sequences were associated with HLA alleles.

The PCR was carried out with 60 Vbeta primers and 13 Jbeta primers. Generated by immunoSEQ multiplex PCR, the TCRdb table keeps only in-frame clones and is missing some. The data contain 200,000 to 250,000 clones, 82% of them singletons. Germline CDR1 SEHNR, CDR2 FQNEAQ (reference sequence). This CDR3 spans 16 amino acids. The chain carries TRBV7-9 and TRBJ1-1; the D gene is possibly TRBD1 (6 bases). The sequenced material came from PBMCs. This clonotype was sampled from a woman aged 40 to 50 in good health and CMV-seropositive. Here the CDR3 DNA reads TGTTCCAGCAGCTTACCCCCAATGGGAGGGGGGCTTGAAGCTTTCTTT. Protein: CSSSLPPMGGGLEAFF.